Presented here are 8 T cell receptor beta chains from one specimen sequenced in a study of identical twins. Via MiXCR, TCRdb re-called the 5' RACE reads, giving one row per CDR3 protein. The sample holds fewer than 550,000 distinct CDR3 sequences; approximately 14% are singletons and the top ten take 0.44%. Separately, the same data were catalogued under a study of yellow fever vaccine responses in identical twins.

Sample: CD4+ T cells sorted from blood. Source of these receptors: a woman aged 18-29 years in good health.

The V and J genes are TRBV10-3 and TRBJ2-5, with a tentative D call TRBD1 (6 bases). Trimming pared 5 bases from V and 2 bases from J, leaving 15 bases between. The CDR3 is made up of 15 amino acids. The germline V gene encodes CDR1 ENHRY and CDR2 SYGVKD. CDR3 DNA: TGTGCCATCAGTAACGTACAGGGTGTTCAAGAGACCCAGTACTTC. Translated, it gives CAISNVQGVQETQYF.

This clonotype occurred many times. The genes are TRBV11-2 and TRBJ1-6; 9 bases agree with TRBD1. Germline-derived CDR1 and CDR2 are SGHAT and FQNNGV. Trimming removed 5 bases from V and 11 bases from J; junction bases left unmatched: 10. The CDR3 runs 15 residues. The CDR3 nucleotides read TGTGCCAGCAGCCAACAGGGACAGGGAAGCACACCCCTCCACTTT. It encodes CASSQQGQGSTPLHF.

This clonotype came up a few times. The chain uses TRBV9 and TRBJ1-2; D remains unclear. The CDR3 loop spans 13 amino acids. Trimming removed 0 bases from V and 7 bases from J, with 10 bases in between. In germline, CDR1 is SGDLS, CDR2 YYNGEE. The CDR3 here is CASSVEVASGYTF. In DNA, the CDR3 is TGTGCCAGCAGCGTAGAAGTTGCGAGTGGCTACACCTTC.

The rearrangement uses TRBV12-3 or TRBV12-4 and TRBJ1-2; 7 bases are shared with TRBD1. CDR3 size: 14 residues. J gave up 1 base and V 6 bases, and 5 bases lay outside the gene matches. This CDR3 reads CASRSTGINYGYTF. CDR3 sequence (DNA): TGTGCCAGCAGGTCGACAGGGATTAACTATGGCTACACCTTC.

The chain carries TRBV11-2 and TRBJ1-1; D might be TRBD1 (5 bases). CDR3 length: 15 amino acids. Between the trimmed V and J ends, which lost 1 base and 5 bases, there was a span of 14 bases. CDR1 and CDR2 (germline): SGHAT, FQNNGV. CDR3 nucleotides: TGTGCCAGCAGCTTAGTCTTCCAGGGAAGGACTGAAGCTTTCTTT. It translates to CASSLVFQGRTEAFF.

The V gene is TRBV5-1, the J gene TRBJ2-1; 10 bases map to TRBD1. Germline lookup yields CDR1 SGHRS and CDR2 YFSETQ. V lost 6 bases and J lost 4; bases outside the gene matches: 7. The CDR3 consists of 15 residues. The CDR3 DNA reads TGCGCCAGCACAACCGGGACAGGGGCTTACAATGAGCAGTTCTTC. The encoded protein is CASTTGTGAYNEQFF.

The CDR3 coding sequence is TGTGCCAGCAGAAAGGGCCCCAGCGGGGGGGCCTTGCCCCCAGATACGCAGTATTTT. This gives the protein CASRKGPSGGALPPDTQYF. The chain combines TRBV11-2 with TRBJ2-3; 10 nucleotides line up with TRBD2. This CDR3 is built from 19 residues. In germline, CDR1 is SGHAT, CDR2 FQNNGV. Germline trimming cut 6 bases from V and 4 bases from J; bases unmatched to any gene: 19. The full variable domain, rest sourced from reference TRBV11-2 and TRBJ2-3, is EAGVAQSPRYKIIEKRQSVAFWCNPISGHATLYWYQQILGQGPKLLIQFQNNGVVDDSQLPKDRFSAERLKGVDSTLKIQPAKLEDSAVYLCASRKGPSGGALPPDTQYFGPGTRLTVL.

This clonotype was seen only a few times. This sequence joins TRBV5-1 and TRBJ1-4; TRBD1 is a possible D gene (5 bases). The V gene lost 4 bases and the J gene lost 4 bases, with 17 bases spanning the gap. This CDR3 has 16 amino acids. Germline V lookup: CDR1 SGHRS, CDR2 YFSETQ. The CDR3 sequence is CASSPDPGRINEKLFF. In DNA form, the CDR3 reads TGCGCCAGCAGCCCGGACCCGGGACGGATTAATGAAAAACTGTTTTTT.